One T cell receptor (beta chain) is described in this entry. This table comes from immunoSEQ multiplex PCR, and its TCRdb copy is limited to in-frame clones, with some not included. Of about 300,000 clones in the sample, approximately 81% were seen once. The germline gives CDR1 LGHDT, CDR2 YNNKEL (reference sequence). The CDR3 sequence is 12 residues long. V shed 8 bases and J shed 1 base, with 5 bases lying between them. This sample is drawn from a study of blood T cell repertoires in COVID-19. Study-wide context: There were acute and convalescent COVID-19 samples, and they came from the United States, Italy and Spain. Sources were T cells, B-cell-depleted T cells, or PBMCs; the material itself was cDNA or gDNA.

The source material was PBMCs or T cells enriched from blood (not recorded which). The chain carries TRBV3-1 (or the pseudogene TRBV3-2) and TRBJ2-2, with no clear D. This clonotype originated in a woman in her fifties or sixties who had recovered from COVID-19. The CDR3 DNA reads TGTGCCAGCGACAAGAACACCGGGGAGCTGTTTTTT. Its translation is CASDKNTGELFF.